This TCR beta chain came from a study of T-cell reconstitution after alpha-beta-depleted transplantation in children. For TCRbeta, the library was prepared with unique molecular identifiers. Each CDR3 protein is one row after TCRdb ran MiXCR on the PCR reads. Of roughly 300,000 distinct CDR3 sequences detected, 10% appear once; the ten largest clones hold 2% to 3%. The V end was cut by 1 base, the J end by 5 bases, with 9 bases between. This CDR3 spans 13 amino acids. The germline gives CDR1 LGHNA, CDR2 YSLEER. Sample: PBMCs from the stem cell graft donor, taken from the stem cell graft. The receptor was isolated from a human donor who donated a stem cell graft to a child with acute lymphoblastic leukemia. The J gene is TRBJ2-7, the V gene TRBV4-3, with D maybe TRBD1 (5 bases). CDR3: CASSQGQGHEQYF. The CDR3 coding sequence is TGCGCCAGCAGCCAAGGTCAGGGCCACGAGCAGTACTTC.